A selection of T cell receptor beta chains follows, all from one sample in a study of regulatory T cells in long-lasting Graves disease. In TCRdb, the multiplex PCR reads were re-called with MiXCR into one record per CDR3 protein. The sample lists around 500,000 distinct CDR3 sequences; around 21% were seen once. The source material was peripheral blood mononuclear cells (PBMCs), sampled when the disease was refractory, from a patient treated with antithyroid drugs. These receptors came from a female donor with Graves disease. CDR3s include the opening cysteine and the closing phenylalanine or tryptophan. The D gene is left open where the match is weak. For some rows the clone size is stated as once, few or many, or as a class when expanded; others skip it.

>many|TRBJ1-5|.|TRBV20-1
CSANTGSSRNQPQHF
TGCAGTGCCAACACAGGGTCTTCGCGCAATCAGCCCCAGCATTTT
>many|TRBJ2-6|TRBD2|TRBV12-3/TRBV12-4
CASILLGRGLAGTSSGANVLTF
TGTGCCAGCATCCTCCTTGGTCGAGGACTAGCGGGAACAAGCTCTGGGGCCAACGTCCTGACTTTC
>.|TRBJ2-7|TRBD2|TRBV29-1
CSAFTSGGPSYEQYF
TGCAGCGCCTTTACTAGCGGGGGGCCCTCCTACGAGCAGTACTTC
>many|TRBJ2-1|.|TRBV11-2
CASSVGYDEQFF
TGTGCCAGCAGCGTAGGATACGATGAGCAGTTCTTC
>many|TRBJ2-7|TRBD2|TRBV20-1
CSARGLAGVHEQYF
TGCAGTGCTAGGGGACTAGCGGGAGTACACGAGCAGTACTTC
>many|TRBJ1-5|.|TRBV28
CASSLILGGNNQPQHF
TGTGCCAGCAGTTTAATTTTAGGTGGGAACAATCAGCCCCAGCATTTT
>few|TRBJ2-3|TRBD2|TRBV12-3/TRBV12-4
CASSFSGRRADTQYF
TGTGCCAGCAGTTTCAGCGGGAGGCGCGCAGATACGCAGTATTTT
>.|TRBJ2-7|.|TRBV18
CASSPLEGPYEQYF
TGTGCCAGCTCACCACTGGAGGGCCCCTACGAGCAGTACTTC
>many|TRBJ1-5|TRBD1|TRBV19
CASSTLDRTLGNQPQHF
TGTGCCAGTAGTACCTTGGACAGGACGTTAGGTAATCAGCCCCAGCATTTT
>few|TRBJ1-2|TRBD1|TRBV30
CAWNEPGQRYGDYGYTF
TGTGCCTGGAACGAGCCGGGACAGAGATACGGGGACTATGGCTACACCTTC
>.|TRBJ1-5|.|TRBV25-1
CASSEWGGNQPQHF
TGTGCCAGCAGTGAATGGGGGGGAAATCAGCCCCAGCATTTT
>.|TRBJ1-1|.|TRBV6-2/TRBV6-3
CASSYRTDNTEAFF
TGTGCCAGCAGTTACCGCACAGATAACACTGAAGCTTTCTTT
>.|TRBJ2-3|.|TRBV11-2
CASRPRGDTQYF
TGTGCCAGCAGACCGAGGGGGGATACGCAGTATTTT
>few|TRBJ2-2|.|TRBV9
CASSVSNRANTGELFF
TGTGCCAGCAGCGTATCTAACCGGGCTAACACCGGGGAGCTGTTTTTT
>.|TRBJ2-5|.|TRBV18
CASSPPMDGETQYF
TGTGCCAGCTCACCACCTATGGACGGAGAGACACAGTACTTC
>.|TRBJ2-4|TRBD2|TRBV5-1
CASSLSDLAGEGKNIQYF
TGCGCCAGCAGCCTCTCCGACCTAGCGGGAGAAGGGAAAAACATTCAGTACTTC
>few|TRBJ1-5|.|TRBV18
CASSPLRGLDQPQHF
TGTGCCAGCTCACCTCTCCGGGGCCTCGATCAGCCCCAGCATTTT
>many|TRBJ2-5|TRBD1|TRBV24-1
CATSGGTGPRGETQYF
TGTGCCACCAGTGGTGGGACAGGACCAAGGGGGGAGACCCAGTACTTC
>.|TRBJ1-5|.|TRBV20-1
CSATGRRNQPQHF
TGCAGTGCCACAGGTCGGAGGAATCAGCCCCAGCATTTT
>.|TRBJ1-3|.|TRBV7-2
CASSRTVNTIYF
TGTGCCAGCAGCCGTACGGTAAACACCATATATTTT
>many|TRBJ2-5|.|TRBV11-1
CASSSWKDTLQETQYF
TGTGCCAGCAGCTCCTGGAAGGACACCCTCCAAGAGACCCAGTACTTC
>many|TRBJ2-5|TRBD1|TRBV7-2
CASSLGRTGVETQYF
TGTGCCAGCAGCTTAGGCCGGACAGGGGTGGAGACCCAGTACTTC
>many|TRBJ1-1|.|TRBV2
CASSDKRPGNTEAFF
TGTGCCAGCAGTGATAAACGACCCGGGAACACTGAAGCTTTCTTT
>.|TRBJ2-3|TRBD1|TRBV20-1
CSARGIEDRVIADTQYF
TGCAGTGCTAGAGGTATCGAGGACAGGGTTATAGCAGATACGCAGTATTTT
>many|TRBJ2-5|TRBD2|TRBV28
CASRPGLAGGPETQYF
TGTGCCAGCAGACCGGGACTAGCGGGAGGGCCGGAGACCCAGTACTTC
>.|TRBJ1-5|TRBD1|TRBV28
CASSPDRDYQPQHF
TGTGCCAGCAGTCCCGACAGGGACTATCAGCCCCAGCATTTT
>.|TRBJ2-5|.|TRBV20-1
CSATPVGETQYF
TGCAGTGCAACCCCCGTTGGGGAGACCCAGTACTTC
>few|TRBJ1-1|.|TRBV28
CASSLSGMDTEAFF
TGTGCCAGCAGTTTGTCGGGGATGGACACTGAAGCTTTCTTT
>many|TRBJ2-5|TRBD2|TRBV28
CASSFFSGRETQYF
TGTGCCAGCAGTTTTTTTAGCGGGAGGGAGACCCAGTACTTC
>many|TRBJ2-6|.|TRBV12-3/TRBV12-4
CASSPGGPSGANVLTF
TGTGCCAGCAGTCCTGGCGGACCCTCTGGGGCCAACGTCCTGACTTTC
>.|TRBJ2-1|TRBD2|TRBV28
CASSPRTSASYNEQFF
TGTGCCAGCAGTCCCCGGACTAGCGCATCCTACAATGAGCAGTTCTTC
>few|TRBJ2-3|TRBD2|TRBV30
CAWSTGTSGSADTQYF
TGTGCCTGGAGTACAGGAACTAGCGGGAGCGCAGATACGCAGTATTTT
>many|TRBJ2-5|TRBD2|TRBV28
CASSFLLAGQETQYF
TGTGCCAGCAGTTTTTTACTAGCGGGACAAGAGACCCAGTACTTC
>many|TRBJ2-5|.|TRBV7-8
CASSQPMGHSF
TGTGCCAGCAGCCAACCAATGGGACACTCATTC
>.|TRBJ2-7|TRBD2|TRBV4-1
CASSHPLAGVSYEQYF
TGCGCCAGCAGCCATCCACTAGCGGGAGTCTCCTACGAGCAGTACTTC
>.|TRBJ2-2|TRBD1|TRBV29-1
CSVEKTGSGELFF
TGCAGCGTTGAGAAGACAGGGTCCGGGGAGCTGTTTTTT
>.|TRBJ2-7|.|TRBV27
CASRRAGPGYEQYF
TGTGCCAGCCGACGGGCAGGGCCGGGCTACGAGCAGTACTTC
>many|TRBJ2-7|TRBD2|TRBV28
CAIAGGPYEQYF
TGTGCCATAGCGGGAGGGCCCTACGAGCAGTACTTC
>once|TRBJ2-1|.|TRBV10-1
CASSHGADEQFF
TGCGCCAGCAGCCACGGGGCCGATGAGCAGTTCTTC
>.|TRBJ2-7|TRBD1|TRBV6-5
CASSYGADRRWGQVPGSYEQYF
TGTGCCAGCAGTTACGGAGCGGACAGGCGGTGGGGACAGGTTCCAGGCTCCTACGAGCAGTACTTC
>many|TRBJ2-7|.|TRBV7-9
CASSSPAGNEQYF
TGTGCCAGCAGCTCCCCCGCGGGAAATGAGCAGTACTTC
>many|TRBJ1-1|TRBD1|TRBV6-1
CAIYGQVNTEAFF
TGTGCCATATATGGACAGGTGAACACTGAAGCTTTCTTT